The 27 T cell receptor beta chains given below trace back to one sample, sequenced in a study of T-cell memory formation after mild COVID-19. From the 5' RACE reads, TCRdb called clonotypes with MiXCR, one entry per CDR3 protein. This sample has 340,000 or so distinct CDR3 sequences, with 10% to 15% found just once. Sample: PBMCs or a T cell subset sorted from them (not recorded which). These receptor sequences come from a man younger than 35 who had mild COVID-19 (a few samples of this study predate the infection). Cell type and time point are not known.

V usage is TRBV19 and J usage is TRBJ1-1; TRBD1 might be the D (6 bases). V was trimmed by 7 bases and J by 5 bases, leaving 11 bases between them. Germline-derived CDR1 and CDR2 are LNHDA and SQIVND (reference sequence). The length of the CDR3 is 12 residues. The CDR3, as DNA: TGTGCCAGTACTACAGGGAATACTGAAGCTTTCTTT. Translated, it gives CASTTGNTEAFF. Full variable domain (rest looked up from reference TRBV19 and TRBJ1-1): DGGITQSPKYLFRKEGQNVTLSCEQNLNHDAMYWYRQDPGQGLRLIYYSQIVNDFQKGDIAEGYSVSREKKESFPLTVTSAQKNPTAFYLCASTTGNTEAFFGQGTRLTVV.

V usage is TRBV4-3 and J usage is TRBJ2-2; D may correspond to TRBD1 or TRBD2 (5 bases each). Trimming removed 0 bases at V and 5 bases at J, with 10 bases between. From germline, CDR1 is LGHNA and CDR2 YSLEER. CDR3 length: 15 amino acids. CDR3 nucleotide sequence: TGCGCCAGCAGCCAAGAAGGGGACGGAACCGGGGAGCTGTTTTTT. Its translation: CASSQEGDGTGELFF.

This clonotype has a count of ten or more. The chain recombines TRBV7-9 with TRBJ2-1, with 7 bases that match TRBD2. Germline V gene lookup returns CDR1 SEHNR and CDR2 FQNEAQ (reference sequence). CDR3 length: 15 amino acids. V shed 5 bases and J 0 bases; nucleotides not matched to a gene: 4. This chain's CDR3 is CASSQAGSSYNEQFF. CDR3 nucleotide sequence: TGTGCCAGCAGCCAAGCGGGGAGCTCCTACAATGAGCAGTTCTTC.

This clonotype was seen only a few times. The rearrangement links TRBV7-2 to TRBJ2-1; no firm D call. V was trimmed by 1 base and J by 8 bases, leaving 12 bases between them. The CDR3 extends over 14 amino acids. Germline lookup yields CDR1 SGHTA and CDR2 FQGNSA. CDR3 sequence: CASSLEVGRHEQFF. In nucleotides, the CDR3 is TGTGCCAGCAGCTTAGAAGTCGGTAGGCATGAGCAGTTCTTC.

The chain is built from TRBV4-3 and TRBJ1-2, with a possible D match to TRBD1 (6 bases). The germline gives CDR1 LGHNA, CDR2 YSLEER. The length of the CDR3 is 16 residues. Trimming took off 0 bases at V and 0 bases at J, with 11 bases between the two ends. CDR3 sequence (DNA): TGCGCCAGCAGCCAAGATAGAGGGGGAGCTAACTATGGCTACACCTTC. Its protein product is CASSQDRGGANYGYTF.

This clonotype was seen a handful of times. The V gene is TRBV10-3, the J gene TRBJ2-6, with 10 bases lining up with TRBD1. Per the germline V gene, CDR1 is ENHRY and CDR2 is SYGVKD. Losses at the gene ends were 6 bases for V and 3 bases for J; bases not matched to a gene: 5. This CDR3 is 16 amino acids long. CDR3 in amino acids: CAISSGTGVGANVLTF. The CDR3 DNA reads as TGTGCCATCAGCTCCGGGACAGGGGTTGGGGCCAACGTCCTGACTTTC.

V is TRBV5-6 and J is TRBJ2-3, with D possibly being TRBD2 (5 bases). The CDR3 length is 15 residues. V was pared by 0 bases and J by 2 bases, with 10 bases between. Germline CDR1 SGHDT, CDR2 YYEEEE. DNA of the CDR3: TGTGCCAGCAGCTTGGTTCGGGGAACCACAGATACGCAGTATTTT. Protein sequence: CASSLVRGTTDTQYF.

The chain recombines TRBV28 with TRBJ1-1; unclear D gene. The CDR3 sequence is 14 residues long. V was pared by 6 bases and J by 4 bases, with 15 bases between. Germline CDR1 and CDR2: MDHEN and SYDVKM. CDR3 nucleotides: TGTGCCAGCAGGCTCCCGGGCGGACGCACTGAAGCTTTCTTT. Translation: CASRLPGGRTEAFF.

This clonotype was seen a handful of times. The chain joins TRBV11-2 to TRBJ1-6; D is undetermined. The CDR3 is 13 amino acids. The V end was cut by 5 bases, the J end by 8 bases, with 10 bases between. Germline lookup yields CDR1 SGHAT and CDR2 FQNNGV. CDR3: CASSITIDSPLHF. The CDR3 DNA sequence: TGTGCCAGCAGCATTACAATCGATTCACCCCTCCACTTT.

The sample holds a few counts of this clonotype. The rearrangement links TRBV7-9 to TRBJ1-2, with D uncertain. This CDR3 is 14 amino acids long. The V gene lost 1 base and the J gene lost 1 base, with 7 bases spanning the gap. CDR1 is SEHNR, CDR2 FQNEAQ, per germline (reference sequence). CDR3 bases: TGTGCCAGCAGCTTAGGCAGCCTTAACTATGGCTACACCTTC. Translated, it gives CASSLGSLNYGYTF.

This clonotype was seen more than once but under ten times. This chain joins TRBV6-1 and TRBJ2-7; possibly TRBD1 or TRBD2 for D (5 bases each). The CDR3 consists of 17 residues. CDR1 is MNHNS and CDR2 is SASEGT in the germline V gene. Trimming removed 3 bases at V and 3 bases at J, with 21 bases between. CDR3 sequence (DNA): TGTGCCAGCAGTGACCGAATTGGGACGGACGGTAACTACGAGCAGTACTTC. Translated, it gives CASSDRIGTDGNYEQYF.

This clonotype has a handful of counts. The rearrangement joins TRBV6-5 to TRBJ1-6; D call uncertain. The CDR3 is 13 residues long. The germline V gene encodes CDR1 MNHEY and CDR2 SVGAGI. V was clipped by 2 bases and J by 7 bases, with 6 bases between them. As DNA, the CDR3 is TGTGCCAGCAGTTACCAAGGGAATTCACCCCTCCACTTT. Translated, it gives CASSYQGNSPLHF.

The chain uses TRBV7-3 and TRBJ2-5; D remains unclear. Germline V gives CDR1 SGHTA, CDR2 FQGTGA. The CDR3 contains 14 residues. Trimming left V 0 bases short and J 5 bases short, with 10 bases between. The CDR3, as DNA: TGTGCCAGCAGCTTAACCGTTGGGGTTGAGACCCAGTACTTC. The encoded protein is CASSLTVGVETQYF.

To note about this clonotype: Given a much more abundant clone one base away, this may be a read error. V and J are TRBV7-9 and TRBJ1-3; 7 bases align to TRBD1. With 5 bases clipped from V and 4 bases from J, the junction kept 5 bases outside the gene matches. This CDR3 spans 14 amino acids. The V gene's germline CDR1 is SEHNR and CDR2 FQNEAQ (reference sequence). The CDR3 bases are TGTGCCAGCAGCGAGACAGGGTCGGGAAACACCATATATTTT. The encoded protein is CASSETGSGNTIYF.

V usage is TRBV7-9 and J usage is TRBJ2-3; D is unresolved. Germline loops: CDR1 SEHNR, CDR2 FQNEAQ (reference sequence). The CDR3 consists of 15 residues. Trimming cost V 1 base and J 4 bases, with 12 bases left between them. CDR3 nucleotide sequence: TGTGCCAGCAGCTTAGAGATGAGTGGTGCAGATACGCAGTATTTT. Translating it yields CASSLEMSGADTQYF.

The chain uses TRBV28 and TRBJ2-5; D uncertain. The CDR3 has 11 residues. Trimming removed 5 bases from V and 9 bases from J, with 10 bases in between. Germline V CDR1 and CDR2: MDHEN, SYDVKM. The CDR3 DNA sequence: TGTGCCAGCAGTGCCCTTCAGTCCCAGTACTTC. Protein product: CASSALQSQYF. Full variable domain (missing parts from reference TRBV28 and TRBJ2-5): DVKVTQSSRYLVKRTGEKVFLECVQDMDHENMFWYRQDPGLGLRLIYFSYDVKMKEKGDIPEGYSVSREKKERFSLILESASTNQTSMYLCASSALQSQYFGPGTRLLVL.

Ten or more counts support this clonotype. CDR3 region: CASSQGEGQPQHF. The DNA for the CDR3 is TGTGCCAGCAGCCAGGGAGAAGGTCAGCCCCAGCATTTT. The rearrangement links TRBV12-3 or TRBV12-4 to TRBJ1-5; D perhaps matches TRBD1 (5 bases). CDR3 length: 13 amino acids. V lost 6 bases, J lost 6 bases, and 12 bases lay in between.

V gene TRBV6-6 combines with J gene TRBJ1-2, with 10 bases that match TRBD1. There are 15 residues in the CDR3. Germline CDR1 MNHNY, CDR2 SVGAGI (reference sequence). After removal of 5 bases from V and 2 bases from J, the junction contained 5 bases not matched to a gene. The CDR3 here is CASSLGDRGNYGYTF. CDR3 bases: TGTGCCAGCAGTCTGGGGGACAGGGGAAACTATGGCTACACCTTC.

This clonotype turned up a few times. V and J are TRBV5-1 and TRBJ1-2; D gene unclear. CDR1 and CDR2 (germline): SGHRS, YFSETQ. The CDR3 extends over 11 amino acids. V was trimmed by 6 bases and J by 3 bases, leaving 6 bases between them. The CDR3 DNA follows: TGCGCCAGCAAGGGAGACTATGGCTACACCTTC. This translates into CASKGDYGYTF.

The sample holds a few counts of this clonotype. The chain combines TRBV4-3 with TRBJ2-3, with 10 bases fitting TRBD2. Germline V gene data show CDR1 as LGHNA and CDR2 as YSLEER. After removal of 1 base from V and 1 base from J, the junction contained 2 bases not matched to a gene. CDR3 length: 16 amino acids. The CDR3 here is CASSQVGTSGTDTQYF. The CDR3 DNA sequence: TGCGCCAGCAGCCAAGTGGGGACTAGCGGCACAGATACGCAGTATTTT.

This clonotype has more than one count but fewer than ten. This chain uses TRBV7-2 with TRBJ1-2; D unclear. V was trimmed by 0 bases and J by 2 bases, leaving 7 bases between them. Germline assignment: CDR1 SGHTA and CDR2 FQGNSA. The CDR3 spans 14 residues. The CDR3 region is CASSLAAGNYGYTF. The CDR3 DNA follows: TGTGCCAGCAGCTTAGCTGCCGGCAACTATGGCTACACCTTC.

At least ten counts were recorded for this clonotype. The chain recombines TRBV4-1 with TRBJ1-1; D is unresolved. Per the germline V gene, CDR1 is MGHRA and CDR2 is YSYEKL. Trimming shortened V by 1 base and J by 1 base, and 10 bases separated the two germline ends. The CDR3 is made up of 15 amino acids. The CDR3: CASSQGPSSNTEAFF. CDR3 DNA sequence: TGCGCCAGCAGCCAAGGTCCCAGTTCGAACACTGAAGCTTTCTTT.

The V and J genes are TRBV9 and TRBJ2-1, with D maybe TRBD1 (5 bases). Trimming cost V 3 bases and J 2 bases, with 12 bases left between them. The CDR3 spans 15 residues. Germline loops: CDR1 SGDLS, CDR2 YYNGEE. The DNA of the CDR3 is TGTGCCAGCAGCGCAACAGGTGACGCCTACAATGAGCAGTTCTTC. This translates into CASSATGDAYNEQFF. The whole variable domain, filled in from reference TRBV9 and TRBJ2-1, reads DSGVTQTPKHLITATGQRVTLRCSPRSGDLSVYWYQQSLDQGLQFLIQYYNGEERAKGNILERFSAQQFPDLHSELNLSSLELGDSALYFCASSATGDAYNEQFFGPGTRLTVL.

The chain has TRBV3-1 and TRBJ2-5; 13 nucleotides line up with TRBD2. Looked up from germline, CDR1 is LGHDT and CDR2 is YNNKEL (reference sequence). The CDR3 is made up of 17 amino acids. Trimming took 0 bases from V and 7 from J; bases not matched to a gene: 8. CDR3 sequence: CASSQDSRTSGSLTQYF. The CDR3, as DNA: TGTGCCAGCAGCCAAGATAGTAGGACTAGCGGGAGTTTGACCCAGTACTTC.

This clonotype was seen ten or more times. This likely comes from a read error, as the CDR3 has no conserved phenylalanine or tryptophan at its end. It is unclear where the CDR3 begins or ends on the DNA, so no DNA is shown, and the CDR3 is as TCRdb lists it. The chain's CDR3 is CASSLGWGAVGI. V and J are TRBV11-2 and TRBJ2-3; whether TRBD1, the table's D call, matches the DNA was not checked. The CDR3 totals 12 residues, both ends included. Germline V gene lookup returns CDR1 SGHAT and CDR2 FQNNGV.

The rearrangement joins TRBV4-3 to TRBJ2-7; D might be TRBD1 (5 bases). This CDR3 is built from 13 residues. Germline V CDR1 and CDR2: LGHNA, YSLEER. The germline V and J ends were trimmed by 1 base and 2 bases, with 6 bases remaining between them. Here the CDR3 reads CASSQAGTYEQYF. The CDR3 DNA reads TGCGCCAGCAGCCAAGCAGGGACCTACGAGCAGTACTTC.

The chain uses TRBV6-5 and TRBJ2-7, with D unresolved. The germline CDR1 and CDR2 sequences are MNHEY and SVGAGI. The CDR3 length is 16 residues. V dropped 0 bases and J dropped 2 bases, with 14 bases sitting between them. Here the CDR3 reads CASSYSKATFAYEQYF. The CDR3 bases are TGTGCCAGCAGTTACTCTAAAGCCACCTTCGCCTACGAGCAGTACTTC.